This is a list of T cell receptor beta chains from one sample in a study of T cell responses to AZD1222 COVID-19 vaccine. Using immunoSEQ multiplex PCR, the repertoire was profiled, and TCRdb retains in-frame clones only, with some absent. The table records 150,000 or so clones, nearly 95% of them present only once. The sample consisted of peripheral blood, taken 28 days after the second AZD1222 dose. The receptors shown here come from an adult who received the AZD1222 COVID-19 vaccine. Both conserved end residues are part of each CDR3. The order of the fields is D gene, J gene, clone size, V gene, CDR3 DNA, CDR3 protein. D genes are given only for firm matches. For some rows the clone size is stated as once, few or many, or as a class when expanded; others skip it.

>TRBD2|TRBJ2-7|NA|TRBV28
TGTGCCAGCAGTTATAGCGGGAGCCTGGGCGAGCAGTACTTC
CASSYSGSLGEQYF
>NA|TRBJ1-1|NA|TRBV4-1
TGCGCCAGCAGCCACCGGTCGAACACTGAAGCTTTCTTT
CASSHRSNTEAFF
>NA|TRBJ2-2|NA|TRBV6-5
TGTGCCAGCAGCCAATCCCGGTACACCGGGGAGCTGTTTTTT
CASSQSRYTGELFF
>NA|TRBJ1-1|NA|TRBV29-1
TGCAGCGTTGTTCCGATGAACACTGAAGCTTTCTTT
CSVVPMNTEAFF
>TRBD1|TRBJ1-6|NA|TRBV5-1
TGCGCCAGCAGCTTGTATACCGGGACAGATAATTCACCCCTCCACTTT
CASSLYTGTDNSPLHF
>TRBD2|TRBJ2-4|once|TRBV3-1/TRBV3-2
TGTGCCAGCAGCCACTCCCTAGCGGGAGCCAAAAACATTCAGTACTTC
CASSHSLAGAKNIQYF
>TRBD2|TRBJ2-7|NA|TRBV20-1
TGCAGTGCTAGTGGCTACGGCCAGCCGGGACTAGCGGGAGGCGAGCAGTACTTC
CSASGYGQPGLAGGEQYF
>NA|TRBJ2-7|NA|TRBV28
TGTGCCAGCATCCTGCAAGGACAGTCCTACGAGCAGTACTTC
CASILQGQSYEQYF
>NA|TRBJ2-3|once|TRBV28
TGTGCCAGCAGCACCTCTAGCACAGATACGCAGTATTTT
CASSTSSTDTQYF
>TRBD2|TRBJ2-1|NA|TRBV10-3
TGTGCCATCAGTGCGCGGACTAGCGGAGATTTAAATGAGCAGTTCTTC
CAISARTSGDLNEQFF
>TRBD1|TRBJ1-3|NA|TRBV19
TGTGCCAGTAGTTGGACAGGGGGCCGCTCTGGAAACACCATATATTTT
CASSWTGGRSGNTIYF
>NA|TRBJ1-2|NA|TRBV28
TGTGCCAGCAGGGAGACCGGGCTCCTCGGTTTTTATGGCTACACCTTC
CASRETGLLGFYGYTF
>TRBD1|TRBJ1-1|NA|TRBV13
TGTGCCAGCAGCAGTGGGACAGGGGGCCCCTGGGAGGAAGCTTTCTTT
CASSSGTGGPWEEAFF
>NA|TRBJ1-4|NA|TRBV11-2
TGTGCCAGCAGCGCTAGCGCGGGGGCGGTTGAAAAACTGTTTTTT
CASSASAGAVEKLFF
>NA|TRBJ1-3|NA|TRBV7-9
TGTGCCAGCAGCCGAGGGGCTTCCGGAAACACCATATATTTT
CASSRGASGNTIYF
>TRBD1|TRBJ2-5|NA|TRBV4-2
TGTGCCAGCAGCCAAGTTACAGGGGAAGTGACCCAGTACTTC
CASSQVTGEVTQYF
>TRBD1|TRBJ1-2|NA|TRBV30
TGTGCCTGGAGGGACAGGGGGCAAGGGGGCTACACCTTC
CAWRDRGQGGYTF
>NA|TRBJ1-3|NA|TRBV7-8
TGTGCCAGCAGCTCTTCAGGGGGAAACACCATATATTTT
CASSSSGGNTIYF
>NA|TRBJ2-5|NA|TRBV9
TGTGCCAGCAGCCTGAGAGGTCGGGGGCCCGGGGAGACCCAGTACTTC
CASSLRGRGPGETQYF
>NA|TRBJ2-7|NA|TRBV6-2/TRBV6-3
TGTGCCAGCAGTTACGCGGTCGCCGAGCAGTACTTC
CASSYAVAEQYF
>NA|TRBJ1-1|few|TRBV15
TGTGCCACCAGCAGAGACGTAGGGGGCACTGAAGCTTTCTTT
CATSRDVGGTEAFF
>NA|TRBJ1-3|NA|TRBV6-1
TGTGCCAGCAGTGAAAGCCCCGGAGGGGCGACCGGAAACACCATATATTTT
CASSESPGGATGNTIYF
>NA|TRBJ1-5|NA|TRBV18
TGTGCCAGCTCACTGGAGGGGGGCAATCAGCCCCAGCATTTT
CASSLEGGNQPQHF
>NA|TRBJ1-6|NA|TRBV27
TGTGCCAGCAGTGGATACGGGACCGCGGATTCACCCCTCCACTTT
CASSGYGTADSPLHF
>TRBD1|TRBJ2-7|NA|TRBV10-3
TGTGCCATCAGTGAGTCAAGACAGGGCTACGAGCAGTACTTC
CAISESRQGYEQYF
>NA|TRBJ2-1|NA|TRBV14
TGTGCCAGCAGCCAAGCCTTCGGAACAGCTGAGCAGTTCTTC
CASSQAFGTAEQFF
>TRBD2|TRBJ2-1|NA|TRBV5-5
TGTGCCAGCAGGACGGGACTAGCGGGGTGGGATGAGCAGTTCTTC
CASRTGLAGWDEQFF
>TRBD1|TRBJ1-1|NA|TRBV3-1/TRBV3-2
TGTGCCAGCAGCCAACGGGACAGGGGAACGGGAAAAGCTTTCTTT
CASSQRDRGTGKAFF
>TRBD2|TRBJ2-1|NA|TRBV28
TGTGCCAGCAGCCCTCGAGGCGGGAGTCATAATGAGCAGTTCTTC
CASSPRGGSHNEQFF
>NA|TRBJ1-6|NA|TRBV7-2
TGTGCCAGCAGCTTAGACAATTCACCCCTCCACTTT
CASSLDNSPLHF